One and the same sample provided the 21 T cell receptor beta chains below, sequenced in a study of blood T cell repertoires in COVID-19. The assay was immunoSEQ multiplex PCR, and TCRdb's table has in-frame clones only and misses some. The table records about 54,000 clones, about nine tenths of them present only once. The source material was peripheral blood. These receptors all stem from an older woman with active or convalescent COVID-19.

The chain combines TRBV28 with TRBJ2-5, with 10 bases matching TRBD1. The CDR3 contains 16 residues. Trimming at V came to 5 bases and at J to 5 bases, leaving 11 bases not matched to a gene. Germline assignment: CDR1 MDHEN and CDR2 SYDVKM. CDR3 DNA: TGTGCCAGCAGTCTGTTGGGACAGGGGAATGAGGAGACCCAGTACTTC. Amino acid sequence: CASSLLGQGNEETQYF.

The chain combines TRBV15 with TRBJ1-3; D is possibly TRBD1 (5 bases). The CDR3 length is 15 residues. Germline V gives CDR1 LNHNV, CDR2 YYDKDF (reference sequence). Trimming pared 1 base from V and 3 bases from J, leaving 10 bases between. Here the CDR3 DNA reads TGTGCCACCAGCAGAGGATGGGGCGATGGAAACACCATATATTTT. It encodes CATSRGWGDGNTIYF.

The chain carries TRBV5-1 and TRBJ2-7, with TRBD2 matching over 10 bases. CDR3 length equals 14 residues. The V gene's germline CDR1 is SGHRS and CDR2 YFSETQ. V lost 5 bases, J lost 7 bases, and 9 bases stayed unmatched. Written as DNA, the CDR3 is TGCGCCAGCAGAGAGCGGGAGGGCCGGGGGGAGCAGTACTTC. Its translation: CASREREGRGEQYF. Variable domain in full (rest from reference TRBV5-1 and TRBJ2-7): KAGVTQTPRYLIKTRGQQVTLSCSPISGHRSVSWYQQTPGQGLQFLFEYFSETQRNKGNFPGRFSGRQFSNSRSEMNVSTLELGDSALYLCASREREGRGEQYFGPGTRLTVT.

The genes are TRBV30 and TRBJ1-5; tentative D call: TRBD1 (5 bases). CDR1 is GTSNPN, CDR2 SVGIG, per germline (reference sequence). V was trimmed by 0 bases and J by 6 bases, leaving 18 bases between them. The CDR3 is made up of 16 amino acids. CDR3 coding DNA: TGTGCCTGGAGTGTACTTGGGGGTCGGGGGGGTCAGCCCCAGCATTTT. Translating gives CAWSVLGGRGGQPQHF.

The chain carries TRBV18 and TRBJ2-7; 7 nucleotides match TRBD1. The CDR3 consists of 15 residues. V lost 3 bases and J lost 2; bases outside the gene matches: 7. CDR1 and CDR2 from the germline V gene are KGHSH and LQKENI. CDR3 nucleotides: TGTGCCAGCTCACCGTCCCGGGACAGAGCCTACGAGCAGTACTTC. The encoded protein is CASSPSRDRAYEQYF.

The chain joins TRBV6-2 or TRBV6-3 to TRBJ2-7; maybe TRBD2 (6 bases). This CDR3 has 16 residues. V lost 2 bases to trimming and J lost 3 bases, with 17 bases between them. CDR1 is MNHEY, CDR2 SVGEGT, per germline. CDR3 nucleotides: TGTGCCAGCAGTTACATTTCAAAACTAGCCAACTACGAGCAGTACTTC. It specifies CASSYISKLANYEQYF.

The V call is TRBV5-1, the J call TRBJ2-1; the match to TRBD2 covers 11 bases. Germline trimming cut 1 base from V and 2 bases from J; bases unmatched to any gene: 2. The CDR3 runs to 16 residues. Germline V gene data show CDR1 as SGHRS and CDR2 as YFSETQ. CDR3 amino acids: CASSLTSGGTYNEQFF. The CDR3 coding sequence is TGCGCCAGCAGCTTGACTAGCGGGGGCACCTACAATGAGCAGTTCTTC.

This chain's CDR3 is CASSFWAGEPQDTDTQYF. CDR3 DNA sequence: TGCGCCAGCAGCTTCTGGGCGGGGGAACCCCAAGACACAGATACGCAGTATTTT. The genes are TRBV5-1 and TRBJ2-3, with 7 bases that match TRBD2. Per germline, CDR1 SGHRS and CDR2 YFSETQ. The J segment lost 2 bases and the V segment lost 2 bases, leaving 14 bases of the junction unmatched. The length of the CDR3 is 18 residues.

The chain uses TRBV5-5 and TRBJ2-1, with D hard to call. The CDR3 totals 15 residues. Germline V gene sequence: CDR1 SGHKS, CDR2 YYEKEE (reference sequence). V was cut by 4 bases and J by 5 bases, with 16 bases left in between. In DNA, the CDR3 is TGTGCCAGCAGCCCCCCTCGCGGCGATCACAATGAGCAGTTCTTC. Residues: CASSPPRGDHNEQFF.

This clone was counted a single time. The CDR3 nucleotides are TGTGCCAGCAGCCCCTCAGCAGGGAAGCAGTTCTTC. This translates into CASSPSAGKQFF. The chain combines TRBV7-8 with TRBJ2-1, with a tentative D call TRBD1 (5 bases). This CDR3 spans 12 amino acids. Germline V gene lookup returns CDR1 SGHVS and CDR2 FQNEAQ. The V end lost 5 bases, the J end lost 11 bases, and 13 bases lay between the germline ends. The variable domain in full, completed from reference TRBV7-8 and TRBJ2-1, reads GAGVSQSPRYKVAKRGQDVALRCDPISGHVSLFWYQQALGQGPEFLTYFQNEAQLDKSGLPSDRFFAERPEGSVSTLKIQRTQQEDSAVYLCASSPSAGKQFFGPGTRLTVL.

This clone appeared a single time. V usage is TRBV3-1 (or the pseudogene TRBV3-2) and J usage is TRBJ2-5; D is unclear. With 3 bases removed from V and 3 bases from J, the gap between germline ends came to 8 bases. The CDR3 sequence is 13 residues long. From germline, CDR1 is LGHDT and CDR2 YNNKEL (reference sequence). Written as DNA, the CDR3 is TGTGCCAGCAGCCAGGTTCGGGAAGAGACCCAGTACTTC. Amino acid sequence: CASSQVREETQYF.

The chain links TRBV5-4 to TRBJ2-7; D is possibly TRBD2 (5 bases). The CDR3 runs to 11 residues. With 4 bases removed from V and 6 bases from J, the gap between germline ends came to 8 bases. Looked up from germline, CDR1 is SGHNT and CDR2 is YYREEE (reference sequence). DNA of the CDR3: TGTGCCAGCAGCAGTGAGGGCGAGCAGTACTTC. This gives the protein CASSSEGEQYF.

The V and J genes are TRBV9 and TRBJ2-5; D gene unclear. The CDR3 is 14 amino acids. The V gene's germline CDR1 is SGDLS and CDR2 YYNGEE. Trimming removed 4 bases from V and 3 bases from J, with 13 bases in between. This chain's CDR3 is CASSPRVLEETQYF. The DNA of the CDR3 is TGTGCCAGCAGCCCCCGGGTTCTAGAAGAGACCCAGTACTTC.

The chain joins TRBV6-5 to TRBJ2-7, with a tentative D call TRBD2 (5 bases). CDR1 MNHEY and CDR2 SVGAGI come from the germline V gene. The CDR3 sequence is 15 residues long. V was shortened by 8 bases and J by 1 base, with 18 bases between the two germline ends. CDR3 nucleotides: TGTGCCAGCTCTCGATCAGCGGTTTTTTCCTACGAGCAGTACTTC. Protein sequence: CASSRSAVFSYEQYF.

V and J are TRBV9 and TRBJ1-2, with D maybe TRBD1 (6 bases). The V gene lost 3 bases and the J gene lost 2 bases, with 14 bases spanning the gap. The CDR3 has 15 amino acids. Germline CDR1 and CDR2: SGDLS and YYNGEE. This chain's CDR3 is CASSAHGTTNYGYTF. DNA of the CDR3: TGTGCCAGCAGCGCCCACGGGACAACCAACTATGGCTACACCTTC. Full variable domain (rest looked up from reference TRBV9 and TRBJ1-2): DSGVTQTPKHLITATGQRVTLRCSPRSGDLSVYWYQQSLDQGLQFLIQYYNGEERAKGNILERFSAQQFPDLHSELNLSSLELGDSALYFCASSAHGTTNYGYTFGSGTRLTVV.

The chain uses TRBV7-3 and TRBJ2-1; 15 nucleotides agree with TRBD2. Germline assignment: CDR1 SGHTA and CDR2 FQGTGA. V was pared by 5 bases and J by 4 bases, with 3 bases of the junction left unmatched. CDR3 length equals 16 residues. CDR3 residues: CASSEGTSGGYNEQFF. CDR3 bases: TGTGCCAGCAGCGAAGGGACTAGCGGGGGGTACAATGAGCAGTTCTTC.

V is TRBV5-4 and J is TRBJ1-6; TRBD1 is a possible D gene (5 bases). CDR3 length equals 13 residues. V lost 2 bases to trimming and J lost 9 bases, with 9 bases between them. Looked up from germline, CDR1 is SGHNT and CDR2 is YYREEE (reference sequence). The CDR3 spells CASSLDSPSPLHF. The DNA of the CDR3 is TGTGCCAGCAGCTTAGACAGCCCTTCACCCCTCCACTTT.

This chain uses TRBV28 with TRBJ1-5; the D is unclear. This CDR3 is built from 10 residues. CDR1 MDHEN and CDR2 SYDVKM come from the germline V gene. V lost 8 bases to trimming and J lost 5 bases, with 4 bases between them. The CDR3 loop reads CASHHQPQHF. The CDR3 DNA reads TGTGCCAGCCATCATCAGCCCCAGCATTTT.

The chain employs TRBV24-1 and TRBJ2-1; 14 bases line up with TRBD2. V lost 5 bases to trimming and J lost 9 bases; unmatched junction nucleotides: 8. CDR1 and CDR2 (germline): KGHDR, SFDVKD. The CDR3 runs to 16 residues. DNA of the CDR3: TGTGCCACCAGTGCCCTGACTAGCGGGGGGGCAAGTGAGCAGTTCTTC. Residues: CATSALTSGGASEQFF.

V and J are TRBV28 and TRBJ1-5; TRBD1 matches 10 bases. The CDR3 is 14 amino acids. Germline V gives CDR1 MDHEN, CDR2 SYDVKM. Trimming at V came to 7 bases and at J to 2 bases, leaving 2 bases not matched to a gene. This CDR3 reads CASTGTGGNQPQHF. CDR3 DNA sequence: TGTGCCAGCACGGGGACAGGGGGCAATCAGCCCCAGCATTTT.

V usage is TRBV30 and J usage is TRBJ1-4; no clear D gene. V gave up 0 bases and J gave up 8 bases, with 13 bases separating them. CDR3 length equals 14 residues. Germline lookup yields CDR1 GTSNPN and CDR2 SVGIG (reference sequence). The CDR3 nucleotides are TGTGCCTGGAGTGTAGGCCATAGGGAGGAAAAACTGTTTTTT. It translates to CAWSVGHREEKLFF.